This TCR beta chain was recovered during a study of cytotoxic CD8 clonotypes in ibrutinib-treated CLL. Study-level results: Public clonotypes proved infrequent, and on treatment they shrank or remained steady. Circulating CD8+ T-cell counts were tracked by baseline clonality, which exceeded that of age-matched healthy donors.

The germline V gene has CDR1 PRHDT and CDR2 FYEKMQ (reference sequence). CDR3 length: 16 amino acids. The ends lost 5 bases at V and 5 bases at J; junction bases unmatched: 11. The planned depth of sequencing spanned 1 in 200,000 to 1 in 1 million T cells. The repertoire was sequenced with immunoSEQ multiplex PCR; TCRdb's copy has only in-frame clones and lacks some. The sample carries tens of thousands of clones, 65% to 75% recorded once. This clone is judged hyperexpanded (1% or more). Its target is unknown. V usage is TRBV13 and J usage is TRBJ2-1, with 8 bases that match TRBD2. This clonotype was sampled from a human donor with chronic lymphocytic leukemia. The sequencing used PBMCs, collected before ibrutinib treatment. The CDR3 loop reads CASSPSPAGAHNEQFF. The CDR3 DNA reads TGTGCCAGCAGCCCCTCCCCAGCGGGAGCCCACAATGAGCAGTTCTTC.